This TCR beta chain was observed in a study of T cells in Graves' hyperthyroidism and ophthalmopathy. This clonotype was seen a few times. RNA transcripts gave rise to amplified TCR beta CDR3 regions. When the TCR CDR3 underwent first-round RT-PCR, the HTBI primer set was used. One entry per CDR3 protein, called by TCRdb with MiXCR from the multiplex PCR reads. The table lists hundreds of thousands of distinct CDR3 sequences, roughly 13% of them singletons. Deletions cut 4 bases from V and 4 bases from J, with 19 bases between. Germline assignment: CDR1 MNHEY and CDR2 SMNVEV (reference sequence). The CDR3 consists of 17 residues.

The chain is built from TRBV27 and TRBJ1-4; maybe TRBD1 (6 bases). The material sequenced was blood. The receptor comes from a woman aged 18-29 years with Graves' hyperthyroidism. CDR3 region: CASSSSGRGGHNEKLFF. The CDR3 DNA sequence: TGTGCCAGCAGTTCCTCCGGTCGCGGGGGCCATAATGAAAAACTGTTTTTT.